These 17 T cell receptor beta chains came from one sample sequenced in a study of early T cells in non-severe SARS-CoV-2 infection. TCRdb passed the 5' RACE reads through MiXCR, listing each CDR3 protein once. Of some 71,000 distinct CDR3 sequences in the sample, 8% to 10% are singletons; the top ten hold around 15%. Source: whole blood, taken at baseline. The receptors originated from an adult who was a healthcare worker with PCR-confirmed SARS-CoV-2 infection or an uninfected control (not recorded which).

This clonotype was found many times. The genes are TRBV18 and TRBJ1-1; D is ambiguous. In germline, CDR1 is KGHSH, CDR2 LQKENI. Trimming pared 2 bases from V and 2 bases from J, leaving 12 bases between. The CDR3 is 15 amino acids. CDR3 residues: CASSPSFASNTEAFF. The CDR3 DNA reads TGTGCCAGCTCACCAAGCTTCGCATCTAACACTGAAGCTTTCTTT. Full variable domain (rest looked up from reference TRBV18 and TRBJ1-1): NAGVMQNPRHLVRRRGQEARLRCSPMKGHSHVYWYRQLPEEGLKFMVYLQKENIIDESGMPKERFSAEFPKEGPSILRIQQVVRGDSAAYFCASSPSFASNTEAFFGQGTRLTVV.

The chain uses TRBV5-1 and TRBJ2-3, with 7 nucleotides matching TRBD2. The CDR3 has 14 residues. CDR1 is SGHRS and CDR2 is YFSETQ in the germline V gene. J was trimmed by 3 bases and V by 7 bases; bases with no gene match: 8. CDR3 region: CASASAGATDTQYF. The DNA for the CDR3 is TGCGCCAGCGCTTCCGCGGGAGCGACAGATACGCAGTATTTT.

This clonotype was detected many times. V gene TRBV7-9 combines with J gene TRBJ1-1; possible D gene TRBD1, 5 bases. Per germline, CDR1 SEHNR and CDR2 FQNEAQ (reference sequence). V lost 8 bases and J lost 11, with 24 bases in between. This CDR3 contains 14 residues. The CDR3 is CASGGFLGNTGAFF. DNA for the CDR3: TGTGCCAGCGGGGGTTTTCTGGGGAACACTGGGGCTTTCTTT.

The chain combines TRBV4-3 with TRBJ2-3, with D maybe TRBD2 (5 bases). Trimming cost V 0 bases and J 0 bases, with 16 bases left between them. The CDR3 sequence is 18 residues long. Germline values: CDR1 LGHNA, CDR2 YSLEER. CDR3 coding DNA: TGCGCCAGCAGCCAAGAAGTTACAACGGGAACTAGCACAGATACGCAGTATTTT. Translated: CASSQEVTTGTSTDTQYF.

Worth noting for this clonotype: It may be a read error: a sequence one base away is much more abundant. The CDR3: CVSRRPQETQYF. The DNA for the CDR3 is TGTGTCAGCAGACGGCCCCAAGAGACCCAGTACTTC. The J gene is TRBJ2-5, the V gene TRBV7-2; D not certain. The CDR3 consists of 12 residues. The V gene's germline CDR1 is SGHTA and CDR2 FQGNSA.

This clonotype appeared a few times. CDR3 protein: CASSLITYETQYF. Written as DNA, the CDR3 is TGTGCCAGCAGCTTAATTACTTACGAGACCCAGTACTTC. The chain carries TRBV5-5 and TRBJ2-5; no clear D. V was shortened by 2 bases and J by 5 bases, with 10 bases between the two germline ends. In germline, CDR1 is SGHKS, CDR2 YYEKEE (reference sequence). CDR3 length equals 13 residues.

This clonotype was detected ten times or more. This chain joins TRBV4-1 and TRBJ2-7; 9 bases are shared with TRBD1. V dropped 2 bases and J dropped 3; count of bases not matched to a gene: 5. CDR3 length equals 15 residues. Germline-derived CDR1 and CDR2 are MGHRA and YSYEKL. The CDR3 region is CASSQPGQGDYEQYF. Written as DNA, the CDR3 is TGCGCCAGCAGCCAACCGGGACAGGGAGACTACGAGCAGTACTTC.

This clonotype appeared many times. The gene calls are TRBV12-3 or TRBV12-4 and TRBJ2-1; 7 bases align to TRBD2. CDR3 size: 20 residues. The J segment lost 0 bases and the V segment lost 0 bases, leaving 14 bases of the junction unmatched. Here the CDR3 reads CASSLASRGRVSGSYNEQFF. Written as DNA, the CDR3 is TGTGCCAGCAGTTTAGCGTCCCGCGGGAGAGTATCGGGCTCCTACAATGAGCAGTTCTTC.

The J gene is TRBJ1-1, the V gene TRBV6-2 or TRBV6-3; no clear D. Per the germline V gene, CDR1 is MNHEY and CDR2 is SVGEGT. The CDR3 has 14 residues. V was trimmed by 5 bases and J by 6 bases, leaving 16 bases between them. The DNA for the CDR3 is TGTGCCAGCAGTAGGAGACCCCCTCGTGCTGAAGCTTTCTTT. Its protein is CASSRRPPRAEAFF.

This clonotype has only a few counts. The genes are TRBV6-2 or TRBV6-3 and TRBJ2-1; D not certain. There are 15 residues in the CDR3. The V gene's germline CDR1 is MNHEY and CDR2 SVGEGT. Trimming took 0 bases from V and 0 from J, leaving 6 bases between them. CDR3 residues: CASSYSGDSYNEQFF. The CDR3 nucleotides read TGTGCCAGCAGTTACTCTGGCGACTCCTACAATGAGCAGTTCTTC.

This rearrangement joins TRBV18 to TRBJ2-3; perhaps TRBD2 as D (5 bases). The V end lost 11 bases, the J end lost 3 bases, and 18 bases lay between the germline ends. The CDR3 extends over 14 amino acids. Germline V gene sequence: CDR1 KGHSH, CDR2 LQKENI. Written as DNA, the CDR3 is TGTGCCGCGAGGGCCGGAGGAGGAACAGATACGCAGTATTTT. Protein: CAARAGGGTDTQYF.

This clonotype was seen a handful of times. The gene calls are TRBV7-9 and TRBJ2-1; D is uncertain. Germline V CDR1 and CDR2: SEHNR, FQNEAQ (reference sequence). The CDR3 sequence is 11 residues long. The V and J ends lost 4 bases and 8 bases respectively, with 6 bases between them. The CDR3 nucleotides read TGTGCCAGCAGCTGGACCGATGAGCAGTTCTTC. Translated, it gives CASSWTDEQFF.

This clonotype was recorded a few times. This chain uses TRBV5-1 with TRBJ2-7, with TRBD2 as a possible D gene (5 bases). Germline V CDR1 and CDR2: SGHRS, YFSETQ. The CDR3 extends over 12 amino acids. The V end lost 4 bases, the J end lost 6 bases, and 11 bases lay between the germline ends. Here the CDR3 DNA reads TGCGCCAGCAGCCTCTATGAGGGCGAGCAGTACTTC. Its protein product is CASSLYEGEQYF.

A remark on this clonotype: At one end, the junction sequence differs from germline, possibly due to a read error. The V and J genes are TRBV5-4 and TRBJ2-1; weak D call: TRBD1 (5 bases). The CDR3 has 15 amino acids. Per germline, CDR1 SGHNT and CDR2 YYREEE (reference sequence). CDR3 residues: CASSLGQSSYNEHFF. Here the CDR3 DNA reads TGTGCCAGCAGCTTGGGACAGAGCTCCTACAATGAGCATTTCTTC. Together with reference TRBV5-4 and TRBJ2-1, the CDR3 gives the full variable domain: ETGVTQSPTHLIKTRGQQVTLRCSSQSGHNTVSWYQQALGQGPQFIFQYYREEENGRGNFPPRFSGLQFPNYSSELNVNALELDDSALYLCASSLGQSSYNEHFFGPGTRLTVL.

This clonotype was recorded many times. J is TRBJ2-2 and V is TRBV5-4; D unresolved. V dropped 0 bases and J dropped 0 bases, with 3 bases sitting between them. Germline CDR1 reads SGHNT; CDR2 reads YYREEE (reference sequence). This CDR3 is built from 14 residues. CDR3 sequence (DNA): TGTGCCAGCAGCTTGGACTCGAACACCGGGGAGCTGTTTTTT. Translation: CASSLDSNTGELFF.

This clonotype was counted only a few times. The chain couples TRBV5-4 to TRBJ2-1, with a possible D match to TRBD2 (6 bases). This CDR3 comprises 15 residues. Germline-derived CDR1 and CDR2 are SGHNT and YYREEE (reference sequence). V shed 3 bases and J shed 8 bases, with 18 bases lying between them. The CDR3 DNA reads as TGTGCCAGCAGCTACGGAGGACTAATGGAATATGAGCAGTTCTTC. Protein: CASSYGGLMEYEQFF.

CDR3 loop: CSAQKGGRAEAFF. As DNA, the CDR3 is TGCAGTGCGCAAAAGGGGGGGCGCGCTGAAGCTTTCTTT. The chain joins TRBV20-1 to TRBJ1-1; a weak D match, TRBD1 (6 bases). The CDR3 length is 13 residues. The germline CDR1 and CDR2 sequences are DFQATT and SNEGSKA (reference sequence). The V end was cut by 6 bases, the J end by 6 bases, with 17 bases between.